The clone carrying this T cell receptor beta chain was detected ten times or more. Its antigen is as yet unknown. This specimen belongs to a study of post-analysis software for immune sequencing data. General study findings and limits: Same-batch samples co-clustered strongly by F measure.

Prepared libraries of TCR beta cDNA carried unique molecular identifiers. Input populations of about 0.95 to 10 million T cells gave rise to around 480,000 cDNA molecules. TCRdb recomputed calls from the PCR reads with MiXCR, one row per CDR3 protein. Among about 200,000 distinct CDR3 sequences, roughly 30% were seen once, and the ten largest hold around 3.7%. The origin of this receptor is a girl aged 2-17 years with multiple sclerosis. The sequenced sample consisted of blood.

The CDR3 bases are TGCAGTGCTTCCGGGAGCCGCAATGAGCAGTTCTTC. It specifies CSASGSRNEQFF. The chain is built from TRBV20-1 and TRBJ2-1; D might be TRBD2 (6 bases). Germline V gene lookup returns CDR1 DFQATT and CDR2 SNEGSKA (reference sequence). The CDR3 has 12 residues. V was pared by 5 bases and J by 6 bases, with 11 bases between.